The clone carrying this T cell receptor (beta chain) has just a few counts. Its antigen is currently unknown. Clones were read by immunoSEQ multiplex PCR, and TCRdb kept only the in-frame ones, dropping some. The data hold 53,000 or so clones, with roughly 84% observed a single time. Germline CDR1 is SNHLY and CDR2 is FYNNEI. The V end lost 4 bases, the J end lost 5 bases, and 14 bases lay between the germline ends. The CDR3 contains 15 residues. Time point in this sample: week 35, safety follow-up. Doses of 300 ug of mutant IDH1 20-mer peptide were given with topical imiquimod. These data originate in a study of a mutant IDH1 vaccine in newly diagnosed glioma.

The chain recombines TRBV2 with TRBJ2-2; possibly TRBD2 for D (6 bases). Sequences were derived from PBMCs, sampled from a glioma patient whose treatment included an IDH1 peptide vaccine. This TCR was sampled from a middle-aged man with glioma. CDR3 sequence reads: CASSVEGRNTGELFF. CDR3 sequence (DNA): TGTGCCAGCAGTGTGGAGGGGCGCAATACCGGGGAGCTGTTTTTT. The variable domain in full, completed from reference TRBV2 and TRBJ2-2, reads EPEVTQTPSHQVTQMGQEVILRCVPISNHLYFYWYRQILGQKVEFLVSFYNNEISEKSEIFDDQFSVERPDGSNFTLKIRSTKLEDSAMYFCASSVEGRNTGELFFGEGSRLTVL.